These 14 T cell receptor beta chains were all obtained from the same sample, sequenced in a study of blood T cell repertoires in COVID-19. Only in-frame clones appear in the TCRdb table, and some are missing; sequencing was by immunoSEQ multiplex PCR. The sample yields more than 300,000 clones, about 82% seen once. Specimen: peripheral blood. The receptors originated from a woman between 50 and 59 years old with acute or convalescent COVID-19.

The J gene is TRBJ1-1, the V gene TRBV27, with D perhaps TRBD1 (5 bases). Deletions cut 1 base from V and 0 bases from J, with 6 bases between. Per the germline V gene, CDR1 is MNHEY and CDR2 is SMNVEV (reference sequence). This CDR3 is built from 14 residues. The CDR3: CASSLYRLNTEAFF. In DNA form, the CDR3 reads TGTGCCAGCAGTTTATACAGGTTGAACACTGAAGCTTTCTTT.

The chain joins TRBV4-1 to TRBJ2-5; TRBD2 agrees at 16 bases. After removal of 0 bases from V and 4 bases from J, the junction contained 5 bases not matched to a gene. The CDR3 contains 18 residues. Germline V gives CDR1 MGHRA, CDR2 YSYEKL. CDR3 protein: CASSQDGGTSGRAETQYF. CDR3 in DNA: TGCGCCAGCAGCCAAGATGGTGGGACTAGCGGGAGGGCAGAGACCCAGTACTTC.

The chain is built from TRBV15 and TRBJ1-4, with no clear D. Germline V gives CDR1 LNHNV, CDR2 YYDKDF (reference sequence). V lost 0 bases and J lost 7, with 9 bases in between. This CDR3 has 14 amino acids. DNA for the CDR3: TGTGCCACCAGCAGAGATTCGCCAGTTGAAAAACTGTTTTTT. Its translation: CATSRDSPVEKLFF.

The chain is built from TRBV19 and TRBJ2-7, with 8 bases that match TRBD1. The length of the CDR3 is 15 residues. Trimming cost V 6 bases and J 4 bases; bases outside gene matches: 11. CDR1 and CDR2 (germline): LNHDA, SQIVND (reference sequence). The CDR3 is CASRPTGTGPYEQYF. The CDR3 bases are TGTGCCAGTAGACCAACCGGGACAGGCCCTTACGAGCAGTACTTC.

This rearrangement joins TRBV2 to TRBJ2-1, with a weak D call TRBD1 (5 bases). Per the germline V gene, CDR1 is SNHLY and CDR2 is FYNNEI. CDR3 length equals 16 residues. Trimming pared 5 bases from V and 2 bases from J, leaving 16 bases between. The CDR3 reads CASSSGGWGPYNEQFF. In DNA form, the CDR3 reads TGTGCCAGCAGTTCCGGTGGTTGGGGCCCCTACAATGAGCAGTTCTTC.

This clone was observed once. The V call is TRBV7-9, the J call TRBJ1-5; TRBD1 agrees at 9 bases. The CDR3 covers 17 residues. Unmatched junction bases numbered 8, after V lost 5 bases and J lost 0 bases. CDR1 and CDR2 (germline): SEHNR, FQNEAQ (reference sequence). For the CDR3, the DNA is TGTGCCAGCAGCCTGGGACAGGGCTCGTTTAGCAATCAGCCCCAGCATTTT. Translation: CASSLGQGSFSNQPQHF.

The genes are TRBV10-3 and TRBJ2-1; 9 positions match TRBD2. Looked up from germline, CDR1 is ENHRY and CDR2 is SYGVKD. V gave up 5 bases and J gave up 7 bases; unmatched junction bases: 6. This CDR3 spans 14 amino acids. The CDR3 DNA is TGTGCCATCAGTAGTAGCGGGAGTGAGAATGAGCAGTTCTTC. Translated: CAISSSGSENEQFF.

V usage is TRBV7-2 and J usage is TRBJ1-1; 7 bases map to TRBD1. V shed 1 base, J shed 5 bases, and the junction held 10 bases outside the gene matches. Germline V gene sequence: CDR1 SGHTA, CDR2 FQGNSA. The CDR3 consists of 16 residues. CDR3 residues: CASSLGGGLSRTEAFF. The CDR3 DNA is TGTGCCAGCAGCTTAGGAGGGGGCTTATCACGTACTGAAGCTTTCTTT.

This clone appeared once. This chain connects TRBV28 to TRBJ2-1, with 10 bases lining up with TRBD1. CDR1 MDHEN and CDR2 SYDVKM come from the germline V gene. Trimming took 4 bases from V and 5 from J; bases not matched to a gene: 2. The CDR3 length is 14 residues. The CDR3: CASSSGTGDNEQFF. The CDR3 bases are TGTGCCAGCAGTTCCGGGACAGGGGACAATGAGCAGTTCTTC.

DNA of the CDR3: TGTGCCAGCAGCACCAGCGGGCCGCTCGACGAGCAGTACTTC. Protein sequence: CASSTSGPLDEQYF. The chain combines TRBV7-9 with TRBJ2-7; a weak D match, TRBD2 (6 bases). Germline V CDR1 and CDR2: SEHNR, FQNEAQ (reference sequence). The CDR3 runs to 14 residues. Trimming stripped 5 bases from V and 5 bases from J, with 16 bases between.

The V and J genes are TRBV6-5 and TRBJ1-4, with 7 nucleotides matching TRBD1. V shed 6 bases, J shed 8 bases, and the junction held 9 bases outside the gene matches. The germline V gene has CDR1 MNHEY and CDR2 SVGAGI. The CDR3 extends over 14 amino acids. CDR3 coding DNA: TGTGCCAGCAGGCAGACAGGGTCGGGAGAAAAACTGTTTTTT. This encodes CASRQTGSGEKLFF.

The genes are TRBV2 and TRBJ1-4; 9 nucleotides match TRBD1. The CDR3 spans 14 residues. Germline lookup yields CDR1 SNHLY and CDR2 FYNNEI. With 6 bases clipped from V and 6 bases from J, the junction kept 5 bases outside the gene matches. The DNA of the CDR3 is TGTGCCAGCAGGATGACAGGGGGTGATGAAAAACTGTTTTTT. Translated: CASRMTGGDEKLFF.

This chain connects TRBV19 to TRBJ1-2, with D perhaps TRBD1 (6 bases). The CDR3 totals 13 residues. Germline V gives CDR1 LNHDA, CDR2 SQIVND (reference sequence). V gave up 0 bases and J gave up 8 bases, with 10 bases separating them. Here the CDR3 DNA reads TGTGCCAGTAGTATAGAGGGGGCTAACGGCTACACCTTC. Its translation is CASSIEGANGYTF.

This chain links TRBV9 with TRBJ2-5, with 7 positions matching TRBD2. The V gene end was trimmed by 7 bases and the J gene end by 3 bases; junction bases not matched to a gene: 6. Germline-derived CDR1 and CDR2 are SGDLS and YYNGEE. The CDR3 consists of 13 residues. The CDR3 DNA follows: TGTGCCAGCGATGGGGCGGGAGAAGAGACCCAGTACTTC. It is translated as CASDGAGEETQYF. The variable domain in full, with the rest retrieved from reference TRBV9 and TRBJ2-5, is DSGVTQTPKHLITATGQRVTLRCSPRSGDLSVYWYQQSLDQGLQFLIQYYNGEERAKGNILERFSAQQFPDLHSELNLSSLELGDSALYFCASDGAGEETQYFGPGTRLLVL.